Each of the 8 T cell receptor beta chains below was sequenced from the same sample in a study of vaccination and CD4 T cells after COVID-19. The treatment here: roughly nine-day PBMC culture with coronavirus spike peptide pools or control peptides (ViraFEST assay). The unexposed donor gave CD4+ T cells before the COVID-19 pandemic (2011-2018). Their antigens are not known. Sequenced with the Oncomine TCR Beta short-read assay was DNA taken from cultured CD4+ T cells. TCRdb reprocessed the PCR reads via MiXCR and lists one record per CDR3 protein. The profile shows 300 or so distinct CDR3 sequences, approximately 10% of them singletons. Sequencing was carried out using CD4+ T cells from blood, cultured in vitro. The receptors were gathered from a human donor in good health.

In regard to this clonotype: It may be a read error: a sequence one base away is much more abundant. The gene calls are TRBV5-5 and TRBJ2-5, with D uncertain. CDR1 and CDR2 from the germline V gene are SGHKS and YYEKEE (reference sequence). The CDR3 spans 13 residues. CDR3 in amino acids: CVSSLASPETQYF. The CDR3 nucleotides are TGTGTCAGCAGCTTGGCGTCGCCAGAGACCCAGTACTTC.

Relative to its sample, this clonotype is large. CDR3 DNA sequence: TGCAGCGTGACCGGGACAGGGATTAATTACGAGCAGTACTTC. Its protein product is CSVTGTGINYEQYF. This chain connects TRBV29-1 to TRBJ2-7; 9 nucleotides match TRBD1. There are 14 residues in the CDR3. The trim removed 6 bases at V and 4 bases at J, leaving 10 bases unmatched. Per germline, CDR1 SQVTM and CDR2 ANQGSEA.

The rearrangement uses TRBV5-6 and TRBJ2-3, with TRBD1 matching over 7 bases. The CDR3 totals 14 residues. Germline V CDR1 and CDR2: SGHDT, YYEEEE. The junction had 13 bases not matched to a gene; V was cut back by 6 bases and J by 9 bases. The CDR3, as DNA: TGTGCCAGCAAAAAGACAGGGCCGGAGGTAACGCAGTATTTT. It encodes CASKKTGPEVTQYF.

This clonotype is labeled as medium-sized. V usage is TRBV7-9 and J usage is TRBJ1-5; D gene ambiguous. Per the germline V gene, CDR1 is SEHNR and CDR2 is FQNEAQ (reference sequence). Trimming shortened V by 3 bases and J by 5 bases, and 5 bases separated the two germline ends. This CDR3 contains 12 residues. CDR3 in amino acids: CASSFPDQPQHF. In DNA, the CDR3 is TGTGCCAGCAGCTTTCCCGATCAGCCCCAGCATTTT.

In this sample, this clonotype is large. The rearrangement uses TRBV20-1 and TRBJ2-1, with TRBD2 matching 9 bases. CDR3 length: 16 residues. Trimming at V came to 3 bases and at J to 3 bases, leaving 9 bases not matched to a gene. Germline lookup yields CDR1 DFQATT and CDR2 SNEGSKA (reference sequence). CDR3 DNA sequence: TGCAGTGCTAGTCTCGGCGGGAGGGCCGTCTACAATGAGCAGTTCTTC. It encodes CSASLGGRAVYNEQFF.

This clonotype is judged large (0.1 to 1%). The CDR3 DNA sequence: TGTGCCAGCAGCTTACTAGCGGGGCTTTACAATGAGCAGTTCTTC. This codes for CASSLLAGLYNEQFF. This sequence joins TRBV7-2 and TRBJ2-1; 9 bases match TRBD2. The CDR3 has 15 amino acids. Germline V gene data show CDR1 as SGHTA and CDR2 as FQGNSA. V gave up 2 bases and J gave up 4 bases; unmatched junction bases: 3.

By share, this clonotype counts as large. This chain joins TRBV19 and TRBJ2-1; TRBD2 agrees at 10 bases. The CDR3 has 16 residues. From germline, CDR1 is LNHDA and CDR2 SQIVND (reference sequence). Trimming removed 6 bases from V and 1 base from J; junction bases left unmatched: 6. CDR3 in DNA: TGTGCCAGTAGCCCACTAGCGGGAAAATCCTACAATGAGCAGTTCTTC. As protein: CASSPLAGKSYNEQFF.

This clonotype rates as large. The J gene is TRBJ1-6, the V gene TRBV25-1; D uncertain. V lost 7 bases to trimming and J lost 4 bases, with 14 bases between them. The CDR3 extends over 15 amino acids. Germline-derived CDR1 and CDR2 are MGHDK and SYGVNS. The CDR3 DNA sequence: TGTGCCAGCACCTCCGGATACCCTTATAATTCACCCCTCCACTTT. Its protein is CASTSGYPYNSPLHF. The variable domain in full, with the rest retrieved from reference TRBV25-1 and TRBJ1-6, is EADIYQTPRYLVIGTGKKITLECSQTMGHDKMYWYQQDPGMELHLIHYSYGVNSTEKGDLSSESTVSRIRTEHFPLTLESARPSHTSQYLCASTSGYPYNSPLHFGNGTRLTVT.